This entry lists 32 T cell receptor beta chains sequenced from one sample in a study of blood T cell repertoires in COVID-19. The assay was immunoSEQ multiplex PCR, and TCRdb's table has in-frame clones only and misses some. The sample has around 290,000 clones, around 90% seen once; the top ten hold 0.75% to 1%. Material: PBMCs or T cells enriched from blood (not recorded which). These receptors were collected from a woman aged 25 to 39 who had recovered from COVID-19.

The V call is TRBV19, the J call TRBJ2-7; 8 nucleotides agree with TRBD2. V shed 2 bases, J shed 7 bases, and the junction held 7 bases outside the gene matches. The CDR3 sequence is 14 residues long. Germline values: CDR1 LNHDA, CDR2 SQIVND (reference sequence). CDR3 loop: CASSITGGPWEQYF. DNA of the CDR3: TGTGCCAGTAGTATAACGGGAGGGCCGTGGGAGCAGTACTTC.

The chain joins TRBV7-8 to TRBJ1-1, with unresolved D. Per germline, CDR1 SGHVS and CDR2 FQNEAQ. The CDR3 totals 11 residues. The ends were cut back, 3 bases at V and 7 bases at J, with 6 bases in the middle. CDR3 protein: CASSLNGEAFF. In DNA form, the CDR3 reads TGTGCCAGCAGCTTGAACGGTGAAGCTTTCTTT.

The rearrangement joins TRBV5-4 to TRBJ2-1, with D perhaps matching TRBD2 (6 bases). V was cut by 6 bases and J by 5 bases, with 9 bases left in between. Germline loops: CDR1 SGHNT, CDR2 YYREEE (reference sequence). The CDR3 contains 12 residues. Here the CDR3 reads CASISGDNEQFF. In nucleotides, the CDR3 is TGTGCCAGCATTTCGGGGGACAATGAGCAGTTCTTC.

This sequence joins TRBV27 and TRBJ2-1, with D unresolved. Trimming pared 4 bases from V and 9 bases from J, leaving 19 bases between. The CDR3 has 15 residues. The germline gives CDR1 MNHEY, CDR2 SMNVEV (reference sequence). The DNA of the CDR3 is TGTGCCAGCAGTTATGGATTTAGCCGTATGGGTGAGCAGTTCTTC. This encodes CASSYGFSRMGEQFF.

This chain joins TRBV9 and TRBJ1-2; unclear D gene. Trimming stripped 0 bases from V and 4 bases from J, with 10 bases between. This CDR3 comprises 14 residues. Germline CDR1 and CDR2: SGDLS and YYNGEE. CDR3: CASSVADTFYGYTF. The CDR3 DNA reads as TGTGCCAGCAGCGTAGCTGACACTTTCTATGGCTACACCTTC.

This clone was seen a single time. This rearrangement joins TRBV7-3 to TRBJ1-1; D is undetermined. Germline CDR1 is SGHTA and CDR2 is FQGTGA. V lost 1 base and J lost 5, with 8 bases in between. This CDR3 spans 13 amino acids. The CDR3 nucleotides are TGTGCCAGCAGCTTAATTGGGCAGACTGAAGCTTTCTTT. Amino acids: CASSLIGQTEAFF.

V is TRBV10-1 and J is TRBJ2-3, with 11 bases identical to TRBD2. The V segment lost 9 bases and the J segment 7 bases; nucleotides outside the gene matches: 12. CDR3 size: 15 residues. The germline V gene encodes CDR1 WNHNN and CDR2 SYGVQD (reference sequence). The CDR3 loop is CARKSGTSGTYTQYF. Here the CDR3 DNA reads TGCGCCAGGAAATCCGGGACTAGCGGAACCTATACGCAGTATTTT.

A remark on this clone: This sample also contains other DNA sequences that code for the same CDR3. The CDR3 protein is CASSLGRRDTQYF. CDR3 in DNA: TGTGCCAGCAGCTTAGGTCGGAGGGATACGCAGTATTTT. This chain uses TRBV7-8 with TRBJ2-3; a possible D gene is TRBD2 (5 bases). The CDR3 has 13 amino acids. CDR1 and CDR2 (germline): SGHVS, FQNEAQ. The V and J ends lost 1 base and 6 bases respectively, with 8 bases between them.

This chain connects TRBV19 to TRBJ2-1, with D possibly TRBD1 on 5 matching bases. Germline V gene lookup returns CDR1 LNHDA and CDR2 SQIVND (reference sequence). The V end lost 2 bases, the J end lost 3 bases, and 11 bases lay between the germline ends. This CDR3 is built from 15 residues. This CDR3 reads CASSIRGSVYNEQFF. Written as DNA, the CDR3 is TGTGCCAGTAGTATAAGGGGATCAGTCTACAATGAGCAGTTCTTC.

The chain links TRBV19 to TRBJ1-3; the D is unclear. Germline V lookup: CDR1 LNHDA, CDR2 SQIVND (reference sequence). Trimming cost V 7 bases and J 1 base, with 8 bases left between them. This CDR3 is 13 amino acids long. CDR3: CASTQRSGNTIYF. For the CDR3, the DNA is TGTGCCAGTACCCAGAGGTCTGGAAACACCATATATTTT.

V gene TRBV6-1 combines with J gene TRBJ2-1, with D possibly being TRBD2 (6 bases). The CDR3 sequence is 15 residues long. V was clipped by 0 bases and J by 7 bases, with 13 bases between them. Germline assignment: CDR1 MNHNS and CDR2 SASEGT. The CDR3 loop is CASSEALARGNEQFF. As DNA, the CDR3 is TGTGCCAGCAGTGAAGCATTGGCTCGGGGGAATGAGCAGTTCTTC.

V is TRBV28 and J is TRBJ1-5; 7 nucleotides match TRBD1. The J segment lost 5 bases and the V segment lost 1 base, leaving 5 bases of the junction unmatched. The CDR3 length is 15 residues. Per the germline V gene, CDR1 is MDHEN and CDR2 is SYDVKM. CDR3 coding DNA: TGTGCCAGCAGTTTATTAGGGACAGCTTATCAGCCCCAGCATTTT. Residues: CASSLLGTAYQPQHF.

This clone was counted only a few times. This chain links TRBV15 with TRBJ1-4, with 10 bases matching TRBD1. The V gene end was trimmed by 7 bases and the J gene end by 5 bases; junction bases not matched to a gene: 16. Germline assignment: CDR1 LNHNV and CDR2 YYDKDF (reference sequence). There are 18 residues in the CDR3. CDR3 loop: CATTKGQGHTPGNEKLFF. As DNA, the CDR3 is TGTGCCACCACCAAGGGACAGGGGCATACCCCTGGCAATGAAAAACTGTTTTTT.

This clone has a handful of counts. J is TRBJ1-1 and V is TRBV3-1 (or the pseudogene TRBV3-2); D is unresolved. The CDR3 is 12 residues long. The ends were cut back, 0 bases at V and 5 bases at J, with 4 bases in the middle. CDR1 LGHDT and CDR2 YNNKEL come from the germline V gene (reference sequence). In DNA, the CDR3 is TGTGCCAGCAGCCAAGAGACTACTGAAGCTTTCTTT. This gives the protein CASSQETTEAFF.

CDR3 in DNA: TGTGCCAGCAGCTTAGGGGCGGGGGGCTGGAACTATGGCTACACCTTC. Its translation: CASSLGAGGWNYGYTF. This sequence joins TRBV7-2 and TRBJ1-2, with D perhaps matching TRBD1 (6 bases). Germline assignment: CDR1 SGHTA and CDR2 FQGNSA. Between the trimmed V and J ends, which lost 1 base and 2 bases, there was a span of 14 bases. This CDR3 comprises 16 residues.

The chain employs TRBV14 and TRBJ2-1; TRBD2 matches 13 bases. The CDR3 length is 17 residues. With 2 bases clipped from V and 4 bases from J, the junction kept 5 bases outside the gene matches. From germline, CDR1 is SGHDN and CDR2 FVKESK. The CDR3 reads CASSQPTSGGPYNEQFF. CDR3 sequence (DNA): TGTGCCAGCAGCCAACCGACTAGCGGGGGGCCTTACAATGAGCAGTTCTTC.

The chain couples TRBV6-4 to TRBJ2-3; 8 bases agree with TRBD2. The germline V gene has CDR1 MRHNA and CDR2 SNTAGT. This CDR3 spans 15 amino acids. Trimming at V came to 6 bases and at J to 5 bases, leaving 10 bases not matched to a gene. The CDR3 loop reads CASSAGTRNRDTQYF. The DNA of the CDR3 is TGTGCCAGCAGCGCCGGGACTAGAAATAGAGATACGCAGTATTTT.

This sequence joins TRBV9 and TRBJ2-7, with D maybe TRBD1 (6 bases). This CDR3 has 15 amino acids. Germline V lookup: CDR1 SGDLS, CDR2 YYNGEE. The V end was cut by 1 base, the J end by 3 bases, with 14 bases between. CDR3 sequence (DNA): TGTGCCAGCAGCGTATCGCCGACAGGAAACTACGAGCAGTACTTC. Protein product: CASSVSPTGNYEQYF.

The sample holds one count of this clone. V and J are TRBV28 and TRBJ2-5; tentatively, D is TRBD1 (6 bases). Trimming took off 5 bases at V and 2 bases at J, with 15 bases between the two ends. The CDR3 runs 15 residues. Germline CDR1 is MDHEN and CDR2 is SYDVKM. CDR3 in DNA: TGTGCCAGCAGTCAGAGACGGACAGTACAAGAGACCCAGTACTTC. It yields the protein CASSQRRTVQETQYF.

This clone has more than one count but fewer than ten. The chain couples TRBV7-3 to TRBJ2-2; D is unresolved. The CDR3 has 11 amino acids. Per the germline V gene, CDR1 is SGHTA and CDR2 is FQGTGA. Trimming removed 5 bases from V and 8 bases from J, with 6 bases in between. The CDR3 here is CASSQTGELFF. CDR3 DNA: TGTGCCAGCAGCCAAACTGGGGAGCTGTTTTTT.

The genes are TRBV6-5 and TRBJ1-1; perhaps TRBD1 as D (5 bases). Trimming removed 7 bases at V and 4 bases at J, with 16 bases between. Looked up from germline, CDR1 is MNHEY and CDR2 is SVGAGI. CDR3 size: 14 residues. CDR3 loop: CASIAGGGATEAFF. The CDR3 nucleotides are TGTGCCAGCATCGCGGGGGGGGGAGCCACTGAAGCTTTCTTT.

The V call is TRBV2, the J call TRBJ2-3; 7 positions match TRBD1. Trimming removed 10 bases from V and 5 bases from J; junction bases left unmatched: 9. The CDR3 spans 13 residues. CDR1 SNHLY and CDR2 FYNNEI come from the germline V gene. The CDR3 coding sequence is TGTGCCAACCAAGGGGGCGAGGGAGATACGCAGTATTTT. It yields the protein CANQGGEGDTQYF.

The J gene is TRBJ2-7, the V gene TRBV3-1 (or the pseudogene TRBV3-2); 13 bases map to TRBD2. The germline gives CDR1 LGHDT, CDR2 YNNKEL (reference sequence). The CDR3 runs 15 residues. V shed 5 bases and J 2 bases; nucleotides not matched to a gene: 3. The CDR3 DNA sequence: TGTGCCAGCAGCGCCGGGACTAGCGGGACCTACGAGCAGTACTTC. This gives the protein CASSAGTSGTYEQYF.

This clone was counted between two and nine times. The CDR3 bases are TGCGCCAGCAGCCAATCACTAGCTGGCGGGGAGCTGTTTTTT. Translating it yields CASSQSLAGGELFF. V and J are TRBV4-1 and TRBJ2-2, with D maybe TRBD2 (6 bases). The length of the CDR3 is 14 residues. In germline, CDR1 is MGHRA, CDR2 YSYEKL. With 2 bases removed from V and 7 bases from J, the gap between germline ends came to 11 bases.

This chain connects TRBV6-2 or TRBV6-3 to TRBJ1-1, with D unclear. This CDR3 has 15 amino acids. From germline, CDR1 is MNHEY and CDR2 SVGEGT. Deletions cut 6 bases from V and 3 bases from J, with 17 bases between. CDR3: CASSLYSPGDTEAFF. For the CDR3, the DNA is TGTGCCAGCAGCCTTTACTCCCCGGGAGACACTGAAGCTTTCTTT.

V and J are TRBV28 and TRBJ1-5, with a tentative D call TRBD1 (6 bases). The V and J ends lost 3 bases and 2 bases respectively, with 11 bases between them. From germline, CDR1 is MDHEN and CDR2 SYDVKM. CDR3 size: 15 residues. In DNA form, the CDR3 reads TGTGCCAGCAGTTTCAGGGGCAGGGGCAATCAGCCCCAGCATTTT. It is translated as CASSFRGRGNQPQHF.

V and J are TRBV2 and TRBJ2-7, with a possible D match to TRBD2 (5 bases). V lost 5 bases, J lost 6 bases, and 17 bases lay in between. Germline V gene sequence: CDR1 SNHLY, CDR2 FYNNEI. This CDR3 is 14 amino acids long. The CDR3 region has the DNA TGTGCCAGCAGTCCGAGGGTTCGTGCGGGCGAGCAGTACTTC. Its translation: CASSPRVRAGEQYF.

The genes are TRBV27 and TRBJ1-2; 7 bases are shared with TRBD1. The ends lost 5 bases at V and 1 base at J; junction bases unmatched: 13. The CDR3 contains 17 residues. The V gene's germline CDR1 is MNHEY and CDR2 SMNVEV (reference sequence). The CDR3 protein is CASSHKPPGQINYGYTF. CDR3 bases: TGTGCCAGCAGTCACAAACCCCCGGGACAGATTAACTATGGCTACACCTTC.

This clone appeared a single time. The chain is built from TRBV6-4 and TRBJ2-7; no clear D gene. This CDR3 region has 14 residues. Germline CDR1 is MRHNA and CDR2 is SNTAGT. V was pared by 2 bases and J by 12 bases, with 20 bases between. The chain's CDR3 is CASSDRSSPLRLYF. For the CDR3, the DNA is TGTGCCAGCAGTGACCGTTCGTCACCTCTAAGATTGTACTTC.

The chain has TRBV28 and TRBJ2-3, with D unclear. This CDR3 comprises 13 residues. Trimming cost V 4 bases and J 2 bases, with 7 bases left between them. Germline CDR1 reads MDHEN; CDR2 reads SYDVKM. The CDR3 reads CASSSSLTDTQYF. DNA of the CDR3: TGTGCCAGCAGTTCTTCCCTCACAGATACGCAGTATTTT.

CDR3 nucleotides: TGTGCCAGCAGTGAACCGGTAGTGGACAATGAGCAGTTCTTC. As protein: CASSEPVVDNEQFF. V usage is TRBV6-1 and J usage is TRBJ2-1; D remains unclear. Trimming took 2 bases from V and 5 from J, leaving 10 bases between them. The CDR3 is made up of 14 amino acids. Looked up from germline, CDR1 is MNHNS and CDR2 is SASEGT.

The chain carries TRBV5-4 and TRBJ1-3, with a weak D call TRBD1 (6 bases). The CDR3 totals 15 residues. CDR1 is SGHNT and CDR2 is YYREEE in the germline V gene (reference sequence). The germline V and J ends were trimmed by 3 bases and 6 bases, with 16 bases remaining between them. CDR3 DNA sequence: TGTGCCAGCAGCTCGCCCGCACAGGGCCCAAACACCATATATTTT. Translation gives CASSSPAQGPNTIYF. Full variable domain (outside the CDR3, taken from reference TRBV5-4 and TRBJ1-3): ETGVTQSPTHLIKTRGQQVTLRCSSQSGHNTVSWYQQALGQGPQFIFQYYREEENGRGNFPPRFSGLQFPNYSSELNVNALELDDSALYLCASSSPAQGPNTIYFGEGSWLTVV.